This T cell receptor beta chain was sequenced in a study of CD4 T cells in relation to SARS-CoV-2 and coronaviruses. Study-level information: TCR beta CDR3s were sequenced after roughly nine-day antigen culture of PBMCs.

V was cut by 0 bases and J by 3 bases, with 9 bases left in between. The germline V gene encodes CDR1 MNHEY and CDR2 SVGEGT. This CDR3 region has 15 residues. Study conclusions and caveats: Approximately 65% of donors had memory CD4+ clonotypes crossrecognizing SARS-CoV-2 and common cold coronavirus spike.

A word on this clone: What it binds is not known.

Approximately 9 x 10^4 naive or memory CD4+ cells were cultured with CEF peptides for about 10 days. TCRdb's table, derived via immunoSEQ multiplex PCR, lists solely in-frame clones and lacks some. The table lists some 40,000 clones, 77% of them singletons. The specimen sequenced was memory CD4+ T cells from PBMCs, cultured in vitro. This clonotype was obtained from an adult with COVID-19. The V call is TRBV6-2 or TRBV6-3, the J call TRBJ1-5; unclear D gene. CDR3 bases: TGTGCCAGCAGTTACTCGGTCCAGCTCAATCAGCCCCAGCATTTT. Its protein is CASSYSVQLNQPQHF.